A single sample gave rise to the 30 T cell receptor beta chains below, sequenced in a study of human T cells and chemical hapten exposure. TCRdb re-called the RACE reads through MiXCR, storing one row per CDR3 protein. Of some 330,000 distinct CDR3 sequences in the sample, 4.5% to 5.5% were seen once. The time point here: pre-sensitization, week 0. Described treatment: therapeutic diphenylcyclopropenone sensitization with weekly scalp DPC. Sample: whole blood, taken in connection with sensitization to the hapten diphenylcyclopropenone (DPC). The receptors originated from a woman younger than 35 with alopecia areata. Some clones in this sample may be carry-over from other donors' samples.

Many counts were recorded for this clonotype. The chain carries TRBV5-6 and TRBJ2-1; no clear D gene. Trimming removed 4 bases from V and 8 bases from J, with 19 bases in between. Germline-derived CDR1 and CDR2 are SGHDT and YYEEEE. The CDR3 runs to 15 residues. The chain's CDR3 is CASSLQRMGYHEQFF. CDR3 nucleotide sequence: TGTGCCAGCAGCCTACAACGTATGGGGTATCATGAGCAGTTCTTC.

This clonotype was counted only a few times. The chain combines TRBV5-1 with TRBJ1-1; D call uncertain. The CDR3 sequence is 14 residues long. V lost 0 bases and J 1 base, leaving 7 bases between the germline ends. CDR1 SGHRS and CDR2 YFSETQ come from the germline V gene. CDR3 sequence (DNA): TGCGCCAGCAGCTTGGAACGGCAGAACACTGAAGCTTTCTTT. Amino acids: CASSLERQNTEAFF.

This clonotype was observed at least ten times. V usage is TRBV4-1 and J usage is TRBJ2-7, with TRBD1 identical over 9 bases. This CDR3 contains 13 residues. In germline, CDR1 is MGHRA, CDR2 YSYEKL. V was pared by 1 base and J by 6 bases, with 1 base of the junction left unmatched. CDR3 DNA: TGCGCCAGCAGCCAAGGGGACAGGGTCGAGCAGTACTTC. Translation: CASSQGDRVEQYF.

This clonotype was counted a few times. The rearrangement joins TRBV28 to TRBJ2-4, with unresolved D. Trimming left V 6 bases short and J 0 bases short, with 12 bases between. The CDR3 has 15 residues. Germline CDR1 is MDHEN and CDR2 is SYDVKM. The CDR3 is CASSRRDLAKNIQYF. CDR3 nucleotides: TGTGCCAGCAGCAGACGTGACCTAGCCAAAAACATTCAGTACTTC.

This clonotype has more than one count but fewer than ten. This sequence joins TRBV6-6 and TRBJ2-3; TRBD1 matches 7 bases. V lost 2 bases to trimming and J lost 5 bases; unmatched junction nucleotides: 7. The CDR3 spans 15 residues. Germline V lookup: CDR1 MNHNY, CDR2 SVGAGI (reference sequence). The CDR3 loop reads CASSYQGTVIDTQYF. CDR3 nucleotide sequence: TGTGCCAGCAGTTACCAAGGGACAGTAATAGATACGCAGTATTTT.

In its sample, this clonotype was seen many times. The chain links TRBV24-1 to TRBJ1-5; D gene unclear. The germline CDR1 and CDR2 sequences are KGHDR and SFDVKD. This CDR3 is 14 amino acids long. Trimming removed 4 bases at V and 0 bases at J, with 6 bases between. Written as DNA, the CDR3 is TGTGCCACCAGTGACCTGGCTAGCAATCAGCCCCAGCATTTT. It translates to CATSDLASNQPQHF.

The sample holds a few counts of this clonotype. The chain links TRBV28 to TRBJ1-2; D uncertain. CDR1 and CDR2 from the germline V gene are MDHEN and SYDVKM. V was clipped by 6 bases and J by 4 bases, with 9 bases between them. The CDR3 has 12 residues. The DNA of the CDR3 is TGTGCCAGCAGGAACAGCCTCTATGGCTACACCTTC. Residues: CASRNSLYGYTF.

Ten or more counts support this clonotype. This chain links TRBV18 with TRBJ1-1, with unresolved D. Germline lookup yields CDR1 KGHSH and CDR2 LQKENI. This CDR3 is 15 amino acids long. Deletions cut 2 bases from V and 1 base from J, with 11 bases between. Here the CDR3 DNA reads TGTGCCAGCTCACCAAGGGTAACGGAGAACACTGAAGCTTTCTTT. Its protein product is CASSPRVTENTEAFF.

The table lists this clonotype with a few counts. This rearrangement joins TRBV6-5 to TRBJ2-4; the D gene is possibly TRBD2 (5 bases). The CDR3 totals 16 residues. The ends were cut back, 2 bases at V and 1 base at J, with 12 bases in the middle. Germline V CDR1 and CDR2: MNHEY, SVGAGI. CDR3 protein: CASSYTGSPAKNIQYF. Written as DNA, the CDR3 is TGTGCCAGCAGTTACACGGGGAGTCCCGCCAAAAACATTCAGTACTTC.

This clonotype was picked up a small number of times. The V gene is TRBV20-1, the J gene TRBJ2-3; 8 nucleotides match TRBD2. Looked up from germline, CDR1 is DFQATT and CDR2 is SNEGSKA (reference sequence). Germline trimming cut 3 bases from V and 5 bases from J; bases unmatched to any gene: 4. The CDR3 consists of 13 residues. The CDR3 sequence is CSASGGAIDTQYF. Written as DNA, the CDR3 is TGCAGTGCTAGCGGGGGGGCCATAGATACGCAGTATTTT.

This clonotype was observed a few times. The chain couples TRBV6-1 to TRBJ2-1; 8 bases align to TRBD2. The CDR3 consists of 15 residues. V shed 2 bases, J shed 7 bases, and the junction held 7 bases outside the gene matches. Germline V gives CDR1 MNHNS, CDR2 SASEGT. The CDR3 protein is CASSENSGGGNEQFF. The CDR3, as DNA: TGTGCCAGCAGTGAAAACAGCGGGGGTGGTAATGAGCAGTTCTTC.

At least ten counts were recorded for this clonotype. The chain employs TRBV20-1 and TRBJ2-1; tentative D call: TRBD2 (7 bases). This CDR3 has 16 amino acids. The V end was cut by 5 bases, the J end by 8 bases, with 25 bases between. The germline V gene has CDR1 DFQATT and CDR2 SNEGSKA (reference sequence). This CDR3 is CSAGGGLYTRSDEQFF. The CDR3 DNA is TGCAGTGCTGGGGGGGGGCTCTACACTCGGTCCGATGAGCAGTTCTTC.

Note on this clonotype: Because the CDR3 is missing its conserved closing phenylalanine or tryptophan, this is likely a read error. The chain joins TRBV10-3 to TRBJ2-7; 7 nucleotides line up with TRBD1. CDR3 length equals 15 residues. J gave up 0 bases and V 6 bases, and 8 bases lay outside the gene matches. Germline values: CDR1 ENHRY, CDR2 SYGVKD. CDR3 in DNA: TGTGCCATCAGGGAACGACAGGGATCCTCCTACGAGCAGTACTTA. Translation gives CAIRERQGSSYEQYL.

This clonotype was seen more than once but under ten times. V gene TRBV6-5 combines with J gene TRBJ2-7, with a tentative D call TRBD2 (7 bases). CDR3 length equals 15 residues. Germline loops: CDR1 MNHEY, CDR2 SVGAGI. Trimming left V 6 bases short and J 2 bases short, with 17 bases between. The CDR3 loop is CASSLLGGAPYEQYF. The CDR3 DNA reads TGTGCCAGCAGCCTACTTGGGGGGGCGCCCTACGAGCAGTACTTC.

This clonotype appeared many times. The chain recombines TRBV5-1 with TRBJ2-5; 10 bases agree with TRBD1. The V and J ends lost 3 bases and 3 bases, in that order; junction bases with no gene match: 2. The CDR3 runs to 14 residues. Per germline, CDR1 SGHRS and CDR2 YFSETQ. The CDR3 region is CASSWGQGKETQYF. The CDR3 DNA follows: TGCGCCAGCAGCTGGGGACAGGGGAAAGAGACCCAGTACTTC. The variable domain in full, completed from reference TRBV5-1 and TRBJ2-5, reads KAGVTQTPRYLIKTRGQQVTLSCSPISGHRSVSWYQQTPGQGLQFLFEYFSETQRNKGNFPGRFSGRQFSNSRSEMNVSTLELGDSALYLCASSWGQGKETQYFGPGTRLLVL.

This clonotype was observed many times. The rearrangement uses TRBV7-2 and TRBJ2-5; TRBD1 matches at 10 bases. This CDR3 is 17 amino acids long. Trimming cost V 6 bases and J 2 bases; bases outside gene matches: 12. Germline-derived CDR1 and CDR2 are SGHTA and FQGNSA. Here the CDR3 reads CASRKGWDRGRQETQYF. CDR3 DNA: TGTGCCAGCAGAAAAGGGTGGGACAGGGGTCGGCAAGAGACCCAGTACTTC.

This clonotype was found a few times. The V gene is TRBV19, the J gene TRBJ1-2; D is ambiguous. Looked up from germline, CDR1 is LNHDA and CDR2 is SQIVND (reference sequence). CDR3 length equals 13 residues. Trimming took off 7 bases at V and 8 bases at J, with 17 bases between the two ends. The CDR3 bases are TGTGCCAGTAATGCAATAACAGCCGCGGGCTACACCTTC. This encodes CASNAITAAGYTF. The full variable domain, completed using reference TRBV19 and TRBJ1-2, is DGGITQSPKYLFRKEGQNVTLSCEQNLNHDAMYWYRQDPGQGLRLIYYSQIVNDFQKGDIAEGYSVSREKKESFPLTVTSAQKNPTAFYLCASNAITAAGYTFGSGTRLTVV.

The chain carries TRBV5-1 and TRBJ1-4; D not certain. CDR1 and CDR2 from the germline V gene are SGHRS and YFSETQ. The CDR3 runs to 14 residues. The V end was cut by 0 bases, the J end by 8 bases, with 11 bases between. In nucleotides, the CDR3 is TGCGCCAGCAGCTTGGAGAGGGCAAGAGAAAAACTGTTTTTT. Its protein is CASSLERAREKLFF.

This clonotype was seen a handful of times. The rearrangement links TRBV4-2 to TRBJ1-1, with 9 bases fitting TRBD1. V gave up 1 base and J gave up 8 bases; unmatched junction bases: 5. The CDR3 runs 14 residues. The germline V gene encodes CDR1 LGHNA and CDR2 YNFKEQ. This CDR3 reads CASSQAGTGREAFF. The CDR3 DNA is TGTGCCAGCAGCCAAGCTGGGACAGGGAGAGAAGCTTTCTTT.

This rearrangement joins TRBV4-3 to TRBJ2-7; TRBD1 is a possible D gene (5 bases). The ends were cut back, 1 base at V and 2 bases at J, with 6 bases in the middle. Looked up from germline, CDR1 is LGHNA and CDR2 is YSLEER. The CDR3 contains 13 residues. The CDR3 here is CASSQAGTYEQYF. In DNA, the CDR3 is TGCGCCAGCAGCCAAGCAGGGACCTACGAGCAGTACTTC.

This clonotype has a handful of counts. The CDR3 DNA reads TGTGCCAGCAGTGAAGACGCACTCAGTAATGAAAAACTGTTTTTT. This sequence encodes CASSEDALSNEKLFF. The V call is TRBV6-1, the J call TRBJ1-4, with D unresolved. This CDR3 is built from 15 residues. V was clipped by 1 base and J by 4 bases, with 10 bases between them. Looked up from germline, CDR1 is MNHNS and CDR2 is SASEGT.

The chain couples TRBV13 to TRBJ2-1; no definite D call. Trimming pared 4 bases from V and 4 bases from J, leaving 8 bases between. CDR1 is PRHDT, CDR2 FYEKMQ, per germline (reference sequence). This CDR3 contains 13 residues. CDR3 nucleotides: TGTGCCAGCAGCTCCGCCCTATACAATGAGCAGTTCTTC. This translates into CASSSALYNEQFF.

This clonotype was found many times. The V gene is TRBV6-5, the J gene TRBJ2-7; 10 bases match TRBD2. J gave up 6 bases and V 0 bases, and 8 bases lay outside the gene matches. CDR1 and CDR2 (germline): MNHEY, SVGAGI. This CDR3 has 16 residues. For the CDR3, the DNA is TGTGCCAGCAGTTACTCCGGATGGACTAGCGGATTCGAGCAGTACTTC. Encoded protein: CASSYSGWTSGFEQYF.

This clonotype was counted many times. This chain joins TRBV18 and TRBJ1-1, with D maybe TRBD1 (5 bases). The length of the CDR3 is 14 residues. Germline V gene sequence: CDR1 KGHSH, CDR2 LQKENI. Trimming took 0 bases from V and 7 from J, leaving 12 bases between them. The CDR3 DNA reads as TGTGCCAGCTCACCACCGGGCAGGGATGGTGAAGCTTTCTTT. It specifies CASSPPGRDGEAFF.

The V call is TRBV6-2 or TRBV6-3, the J call TRBJ2-1; D gene uncertain. The CDR3 is 12 residues long. V was shortened by 6 bases and J by 9 bases, with 12 bases between the two germline ends. The germline CDR1 and CDR2 sequences are MNHEY and SVGEGT. CDR3 loop: CASRPSSGEQFF. In DNA, the CDR3 is TGTGCCAGCAGACCCTCCTCGGGTGAGCAGTTCTTC.

This clonotype was observed a handful of times. This rearrangement joins TRBV13 to TRBJ1-2; 9 nucleotides align to TRBD1. The junction had 16 bases not matched to a gene; V was cut back by 8 bases and J by 9 bases. The CDR3 spans 15 residues. The germline CDR1 and CDR2 sequences are PRHDT and FYEKMQ (reference sequence). Here the CDR3 reads CASALGTGPYRSYTF. The CDR3 DNA follows: TGTGCCAGCGCCCTGGGGACAGGGCCATACCGGAGCTACACCTTC.

This clonotype was recorded a few times. The V call is TRBV12-3 or TRBV12-4, the J call TRBJ2-7; D is uncertain. Trimming took 4 bases from V and 6 from J, leaving 16 bases between them. The CDR3 is 14 amino acids. CDR3 nucleotide sequence: TGTGCCAGCAGTTCGCTACCCTCCAGCGTCGAGCAGTACTTC. Translation gives CASSSLPSSVEQYF.

The chain is built from TRBV29-1 and TRBJ1-1; a weak D match, TRBD1 (6 bases). Germline-derived CDR1 and CDR2 are SQVTM and ANQGSEA. V was clipped by 6 bases and J by 6 bases, with 11 bases between them. The CDR3 covers 11 residues. The CDR3: CSVDTGPEAFF. The CDR3 DNA is TGCAGCGTGGATACAGGGCCTGAAGCTTTCTTT.

The genes are TRBV15 and TRBJ2-1; 9 nucleotides line up with TRBD1. The CDR3 contains 17 residues. V was pared by 2 bases and J by 5 bases, with 10 bases of the junction left unmatched. Germline V CDR1 and CDR2: LNHNV, YYDKDF (reference sequence). CDR3 residues: CATSRFTGGASHNEQFF. CDR3 bases: TGTGCCACCAGCAGATTTACAGGGGGCGCTTCCCACAATGAGCAGTTCTTC.

The V and J genes are TRBV29-1 and TRBJ2-7, with D possibly matching TRBD2 (7 bases). CDR3 length: 15 residues. Germline lookup yields CDR1 SQVTM and CDR2 ANQGSEA. Trimming cost V 0 bases and J 0 bases, with 12 bases left between them. CDR3 DNA sequence: TGCAGCGTTGAAGAGTGGCGGGGGCCCTCCTACGAGCAGTACTTC. Protein: CSVEEWRGPSYEQYF.